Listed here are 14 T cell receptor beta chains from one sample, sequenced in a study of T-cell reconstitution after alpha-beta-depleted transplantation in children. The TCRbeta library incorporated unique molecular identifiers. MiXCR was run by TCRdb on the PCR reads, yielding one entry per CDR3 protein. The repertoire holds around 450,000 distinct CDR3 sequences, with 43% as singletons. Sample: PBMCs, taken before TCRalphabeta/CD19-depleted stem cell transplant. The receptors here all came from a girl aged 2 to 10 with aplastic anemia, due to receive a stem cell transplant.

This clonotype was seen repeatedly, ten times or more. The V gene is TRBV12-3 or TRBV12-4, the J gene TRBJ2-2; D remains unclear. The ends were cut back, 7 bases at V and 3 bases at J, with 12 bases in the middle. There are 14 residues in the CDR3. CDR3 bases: TGTGCCAGCACCCTGGTCCGGGACACCGGGGAGCTGTTTTTT. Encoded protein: CASTLVRDTGELFF.

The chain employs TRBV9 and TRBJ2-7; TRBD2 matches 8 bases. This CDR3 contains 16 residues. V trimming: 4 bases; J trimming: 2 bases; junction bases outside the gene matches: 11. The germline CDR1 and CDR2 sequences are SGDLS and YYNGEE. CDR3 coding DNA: TGTGCCAGCAGCACCCGCCGACTAGCGTACCCCTACGAGCAGTACTTC. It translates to CASSTRRLAYPYEQYF.

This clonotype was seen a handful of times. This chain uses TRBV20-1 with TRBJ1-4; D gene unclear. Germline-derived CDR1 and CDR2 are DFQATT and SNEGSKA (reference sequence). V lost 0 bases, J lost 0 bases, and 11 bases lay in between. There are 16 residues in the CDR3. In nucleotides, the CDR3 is TGCAGTGCTAGAGATATCCCCGGTGCAACTAATGAAAAACTGTTTTTT. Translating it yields CSARDIPGATNEKLFF.

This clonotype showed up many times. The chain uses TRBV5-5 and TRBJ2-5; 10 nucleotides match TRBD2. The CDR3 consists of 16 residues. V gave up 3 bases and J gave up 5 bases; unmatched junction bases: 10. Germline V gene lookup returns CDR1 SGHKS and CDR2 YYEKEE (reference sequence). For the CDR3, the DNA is TGTGCCAGCAGCTACCTAGCGGGAGTAGGTTTGGAGACCCAGTACTTC. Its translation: CASSYLAGVGLETQYF. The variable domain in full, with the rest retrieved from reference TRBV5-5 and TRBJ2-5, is DAGVTQSPTHLIKTRGQQVTLRCSPISGHKSVSWYQQVLGQGPQFIFQYYEKEERGRGNFPDRFSARQFPNYSSELNVNALLLGDSALYLCASSYLAGVGLETQYFGPGTRLLVL.

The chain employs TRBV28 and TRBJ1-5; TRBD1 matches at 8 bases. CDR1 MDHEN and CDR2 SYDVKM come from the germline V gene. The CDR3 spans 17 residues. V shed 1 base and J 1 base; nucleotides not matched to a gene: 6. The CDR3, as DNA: TGTGCCAGCAGTTTATCAGGGGGCAGGAAGAGCAATCAGCCCCAGCATTTT. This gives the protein CASSLSGGRKSNQPQHF.

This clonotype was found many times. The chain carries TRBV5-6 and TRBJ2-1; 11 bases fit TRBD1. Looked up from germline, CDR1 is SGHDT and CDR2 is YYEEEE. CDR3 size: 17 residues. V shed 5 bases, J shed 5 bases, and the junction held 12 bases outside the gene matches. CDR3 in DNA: TGTGCCAGCAGTTCCGGGACAGGGGGGGGGTATGACAATGAGCAGTTCTTC. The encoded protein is CASSSGTGGGYDNEQFF. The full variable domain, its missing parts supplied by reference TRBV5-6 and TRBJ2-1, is DAGVTQSPTHLIKTRGQQVTLRCSPKSGHDTVSWYQQALGQGPQFIFQYYEEEERQRGNFPDRFSGHQFPNYSSELNVNALLLGDSALYLCASSSGTGGGYDNEQFFGPGTRLTVL.

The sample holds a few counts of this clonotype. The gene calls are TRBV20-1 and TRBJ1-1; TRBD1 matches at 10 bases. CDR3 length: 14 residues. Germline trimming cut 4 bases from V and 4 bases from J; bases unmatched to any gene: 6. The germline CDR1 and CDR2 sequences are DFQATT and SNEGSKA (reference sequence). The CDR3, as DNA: TGCAGTGCTAACTCGGGACAGGGGAGCACTGAAGCTTTCTTT. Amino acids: CSANSGQGSTEAFF.

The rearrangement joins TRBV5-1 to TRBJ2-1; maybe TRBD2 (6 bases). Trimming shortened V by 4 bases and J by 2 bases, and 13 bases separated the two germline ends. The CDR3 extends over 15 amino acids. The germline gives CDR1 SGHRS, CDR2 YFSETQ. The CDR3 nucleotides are TGCGCCAGCAGCCCCCTAGCGCAAGCCTACAATGAGCAGTTCTTC. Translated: CASSPLAQAYNEQFF.

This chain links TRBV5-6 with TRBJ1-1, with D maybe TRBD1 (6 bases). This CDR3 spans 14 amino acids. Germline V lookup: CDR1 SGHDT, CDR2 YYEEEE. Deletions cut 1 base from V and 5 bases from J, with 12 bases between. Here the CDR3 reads CASSLRGGGTEAFF. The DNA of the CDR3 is TGTGCCAGCAGCTTGCGAGGGGGGGGGACTGAAGCTTTCTTT.

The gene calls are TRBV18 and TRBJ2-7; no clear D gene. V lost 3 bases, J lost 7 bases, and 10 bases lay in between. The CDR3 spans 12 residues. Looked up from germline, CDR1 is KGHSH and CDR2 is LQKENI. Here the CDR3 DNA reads TGTGCCAGCTCACCCTTTTTAGGTGAGCAGTACTTC. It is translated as CASSPFLGEQYF.

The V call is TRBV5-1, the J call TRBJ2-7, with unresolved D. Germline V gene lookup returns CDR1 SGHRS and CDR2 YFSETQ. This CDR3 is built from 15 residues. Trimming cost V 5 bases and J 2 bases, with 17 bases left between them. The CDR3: CASRYHESLTYEQYF. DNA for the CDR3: TGCGCCAGCAGGTACCACGAAAGCCTCACCTACGAGCAGTACTTC.

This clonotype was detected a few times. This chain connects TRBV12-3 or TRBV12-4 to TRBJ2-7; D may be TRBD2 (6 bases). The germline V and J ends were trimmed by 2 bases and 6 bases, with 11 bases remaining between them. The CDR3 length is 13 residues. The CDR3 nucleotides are TGTGCCAGCAGTTTACCCCCCGGGGGCGAGCAGTACTTC. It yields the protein CASSLPPGGEQYF.

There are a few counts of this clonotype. The CDR3 loop reads CASSPIEGGNYEQYF. In nucleotides, the CDR3 is TGCGCCAGCAGCCCCATAGAAGGAGGGAATTACGAGCAGTACTTC. The gene calls are TRBV5-1 and TRBJ2-7; maybe TRBD2 (6 bases). V was cut by 4 bases and J by 4 bases, with 18 bases left in between. This CDR3 spans 15 amino acids. Germline V gives CDR1 SGHRS, CDR2 YFSETQ.

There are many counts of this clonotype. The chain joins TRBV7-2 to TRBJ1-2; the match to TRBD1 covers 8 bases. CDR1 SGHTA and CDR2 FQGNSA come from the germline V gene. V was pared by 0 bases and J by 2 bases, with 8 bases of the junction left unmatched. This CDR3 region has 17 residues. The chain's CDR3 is CASSLARTGGSNYGYTF. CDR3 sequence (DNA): TGTGCCAGCAGCTTAGCGCGCACAGGGGGTTCCAACTATGGCTACACCTTC.